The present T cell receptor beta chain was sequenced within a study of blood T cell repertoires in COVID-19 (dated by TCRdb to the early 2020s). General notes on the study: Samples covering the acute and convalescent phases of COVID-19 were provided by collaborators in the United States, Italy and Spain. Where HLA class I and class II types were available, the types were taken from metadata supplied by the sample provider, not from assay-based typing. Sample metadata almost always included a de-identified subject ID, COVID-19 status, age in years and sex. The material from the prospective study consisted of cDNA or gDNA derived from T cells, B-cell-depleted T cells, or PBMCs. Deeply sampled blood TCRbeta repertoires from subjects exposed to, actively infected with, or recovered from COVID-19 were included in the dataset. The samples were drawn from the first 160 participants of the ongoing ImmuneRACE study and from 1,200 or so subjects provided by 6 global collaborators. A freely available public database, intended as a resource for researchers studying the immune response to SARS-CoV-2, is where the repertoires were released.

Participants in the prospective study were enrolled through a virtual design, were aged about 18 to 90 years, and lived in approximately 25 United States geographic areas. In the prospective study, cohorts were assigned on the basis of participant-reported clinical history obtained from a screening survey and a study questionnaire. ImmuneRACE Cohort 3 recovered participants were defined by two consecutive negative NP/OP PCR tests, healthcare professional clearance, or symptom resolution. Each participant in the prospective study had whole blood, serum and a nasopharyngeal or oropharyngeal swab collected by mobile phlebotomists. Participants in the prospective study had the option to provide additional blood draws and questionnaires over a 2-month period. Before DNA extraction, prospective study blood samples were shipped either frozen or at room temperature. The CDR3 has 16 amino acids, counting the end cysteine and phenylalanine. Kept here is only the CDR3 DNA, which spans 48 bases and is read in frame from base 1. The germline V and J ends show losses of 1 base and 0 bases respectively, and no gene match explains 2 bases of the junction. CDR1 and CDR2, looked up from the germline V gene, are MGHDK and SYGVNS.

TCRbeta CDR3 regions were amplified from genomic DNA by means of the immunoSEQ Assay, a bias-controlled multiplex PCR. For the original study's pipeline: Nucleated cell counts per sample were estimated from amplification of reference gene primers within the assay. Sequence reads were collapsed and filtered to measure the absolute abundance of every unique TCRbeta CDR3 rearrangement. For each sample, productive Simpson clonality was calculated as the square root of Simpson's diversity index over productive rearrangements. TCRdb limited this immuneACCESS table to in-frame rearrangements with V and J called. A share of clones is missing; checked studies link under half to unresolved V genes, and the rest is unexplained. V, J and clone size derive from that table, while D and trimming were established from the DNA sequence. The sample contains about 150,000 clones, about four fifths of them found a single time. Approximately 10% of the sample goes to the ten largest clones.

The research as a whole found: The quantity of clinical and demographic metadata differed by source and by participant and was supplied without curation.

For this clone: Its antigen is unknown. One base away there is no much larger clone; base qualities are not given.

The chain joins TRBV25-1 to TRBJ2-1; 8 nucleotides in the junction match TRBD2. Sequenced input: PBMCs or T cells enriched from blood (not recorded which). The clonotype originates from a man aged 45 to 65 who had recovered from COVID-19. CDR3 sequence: CASSESGTSSYNEQFF. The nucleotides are TGTGCCAGCAGTGAATCGGGGACTAGCTCCTACAATGAGCAGTTCTTC.